This T cell receptor beta chain came from a study of radiotherapy plus CTLA-4 blockade in lung cancer (dated by TCRdb to 2016 to 2019). Some background on the complete study: Among the enrolled patients, about 20% had an objective response, and around 31% reached disease control. The paper's findings and limits, for the study overall: Early dynamic changes in blood T cell clones, together with increased serum interferon-beta after radiation, were reported as the strongest predictors of response. After treatment with radiotherapy and ipilimumab, TCR clones that came from tumors expanded in the peripheral blood.

The study tested focal radiation therapy combined with CTLA-4 blockade (ipilimumab) in patients with chemo-refractory metastatic non-small-cell lung cancer. As to this clone: The target of this receptor is not known. It has no much larger one-base neighbor in the sample; base qualities were not kept.

The library was made by the immunoSEQ multiplex PCR assay. This immuneACCESS table, as held by TCRdb, lists in-frame sequences with V and J called but not all clones. Of the missing ones, under half trace to an unresolved V gene in checked studies; the others have no known cause. Across this sample there are some 94,000 clones, with approximately 80% seen only once. The ten largest clonotypes hold roughly 26% of the sample. Germline trimming: 6 bases from V, 7 bases from J; junction bases outside gene matches: 8. From the germline V gene, CDR1 is MRHNA and CDR2 is SNTAGT. The CDR3, from cysteine to phenylalanine, totals 14 residues. Only the CDR3 part of the read is kept: 42 bases, read in frame from the first base.

This sample comprised peripheral blood, obtained from a patient treated with radiotherapy plus ipilimumab. This TCR derives from a human donor with non-small cell lung cancer that progressed on radiotherapy plus ipilimumab. In this chain, TRBV6-4 is recombined with TRBJ2-1; TRBD2 fits 8 bases in the junction. CDR3 protein: CASSQASGPNEQFF. The sequence in DNA is TGTGCCAGCAGCCAGGCTAGCGGGCCGAATGAGCAGTTCTTC.